This TCR beta chain emerged from a study of T cells in Graves' hyperthyroidism and ophthalmopathy (dated by TCRdb to about 2019). Context from the whole study: Peripheral blood was sampled at the time of initial diagnosis, prior to any treatment. TCR V-J signatures able to tell the groups apart were searched for in a discovery cohort of more than 90 patients, of whom over 40 had Graves' ophthalmopathy and around 57 had stable Graves' hyperthyroidism. Prospective prediction of ophthalmopathy was tested in an independent validation cohort of fewer than 20 hyperthyroidism patients and 17 patients who later progressed to ophthalmopathy. The approximately 97 discovery patients were randomly divided into training and test sets at a 7:3 ratio. Thyroid tissue and blood T-cell repertoires from six Graves' hyperthyroidism patients were also compared in the study. After blood sampling, hyperthyroidism patients were treated with methimazole at a starting dose of 30 mg daily, and ophthalmopathy patients were treated with high-dose intravenous methylprednisolone. TCR Vbeta CDR3 sequencing of around 130 peripheral blood samples (over 40 ophthalmopathy, roughly 74 hyperthyroidism and 17 progressor patients) is reported in the paper.

As regards this clonotype: There is no known antigen for this receptor. No base qualities exist here, and no much larger clone lies one base off it.

TCR beta CDR3 regions were amplified from RNA transcripts. A first-round RT-PCR of the TCR CDR3 used the HTBI primer set with the Qiagen OneStep RT-PCR kit. Libraries were constructed in a second round of multiplex PCR, after which size selection and purification were performed. Sequencing of the libraries was done on an Illumina HiSeq2000 using paired-end 100 bp reads. The original pipeline was this. SOAPnuke was used to process the raw data, removing reads that contained adapters or uncalled bases, had a mean Phred below 15, or lacked an exact match to the constant primer or identifier. COPE v1.2.5 was used to merge the high-quality paired reads, and each unique nucleotide sequence was defined as a clonotype. MiTCR v1.1 was used to align clonotypes to the IMGT TRBV, TRBD and TRBJ reference segments. Analysis was restricted to V-J combinations with a frequency above 0.0001, which covered roughly 99% of repertoires. The TCS score was defined as F50 (clonal expansion) divided by E x V (chaos), with BLOSUM62-based TCRdist calculated between CDR3 peptides within each V-J. Welch's t-statistics and random forest reduced roughly 500 V-J features to roughly 13, which were used in a naive Bayes classifier (R e1071). TCRdb reanalyzed the raw reads on its own, using fastp at Q25 for trimming and MiXCR for clone calling, and kept in-frame beta chains. Each CDR3 protein gets just one entry, which takes the most common genes and DNA from the rows behind it. The V and J calls shown here were made by TCRdb, not taken from the authors' results. Recorded for this sample are 300,000 to 400,000 distinct CDR3 sequences; 15% to 20% of them occurred a single time. Clones ranked in the top ten supply 49% of the sample.

Trimmed from V: 4 bases; trimmed from J: 2 bases; junction bases lacking a gene match: 4. The germline V gene specifies MNHEY as CDR1 and SVGEGT as CDR2. Taken from cysteine to phenylalanine, the CDR3 has 15 residues. The entry retains the CDR3 DNA only, 45 bases that are in frame from base 1. Points the paper makes about the study in general: Blood samples also contained most of the expanded thyroid clonotypes (frequency above 0.001), which suggests that blood repertoires may reflect thyroid immune responses. Sample size was not statistically predetermined, and investigators were not blinded to group allocation. A 13 V-J signature model separated ophthalmopathy from stable hyperthyroidism, with approximately 86% sensitivity and around 84% specificity in cross-validation and 80%/75% in testing. In validation, the model predicted progression to ophthalmopathy with 55% to 71% sensitivity and about 73% specificity, a median of about 6 months before onset.

Stable Graves' hyperthyroidism was defined as no progression to ophthalmopathy during 18 months of follow-up. Hyperthyroidism patients were newly diagnosed, had a disease duration of under 2 months, and were aged 18 to 65 years. Patients with uncontrolled infections, other autoimmune diseases, pregnancy or lactation were excluded. Diagnoses relied on clinical symptoms, serum thyroxine and TRAb, thyroid ultrasound and orbital computed tomography. PBMCs were isolated from about 10 ml of fresh peripheral blood by Ficoll-Paque density gradient centrifugation. Total RNA was extracted with Trizol reagent, and quality was checked on an Agilent 2100 Bioanalyzer.

The V gene is TRBV6-2 or TRBV6-3 and the J gene is TRBJ2-7; TRBD1 fits 11 bases in the junction. The clonotype originates from a woman aged 50 to 60 with Graves' hyperthyroidism. Sequencing input: blood. The DNA is as follows: TGTGCCAGCAGTTCCGGACAGGGGGCTACCTACGAGCAGTACTTC. Its product reads: CASSSGQGATYEQYF.